This T cell receptor beta chain was identified in a study of blood T cell repertoires in COVID-19. This table comes from immunoSEQ multiplex PCR, and its TCRdb copy is limited to in-frame clones, with some not included. The table shows a few hundred thousand clones, with about 89% occurring only once. There are 18 residues in the CDR3. The germline V gene has CDR1 MDHEN and CDR2 SYDVKM. The V gene end was trimmed by 1 base and the J gene end by 1 base; junction bases not matched to a gene: 7. This clone was counted a few times. Sequencing input: peripheral blood. The rearrangement links TRBV28 to TRBJ2-6; 7 nucleotides match TRBD2. The receptor was derived from a man aged 18 to 30 who had recovered from COVID-19. CDR3 in amino acids: CASSLSGVAGSGANVLTF. CDR3 sequence (DNA): TGTGCCAGCAGTTTATCGGGTGTAGCGGGTTCTGGGGCCAACGTCCTGACTTTC.